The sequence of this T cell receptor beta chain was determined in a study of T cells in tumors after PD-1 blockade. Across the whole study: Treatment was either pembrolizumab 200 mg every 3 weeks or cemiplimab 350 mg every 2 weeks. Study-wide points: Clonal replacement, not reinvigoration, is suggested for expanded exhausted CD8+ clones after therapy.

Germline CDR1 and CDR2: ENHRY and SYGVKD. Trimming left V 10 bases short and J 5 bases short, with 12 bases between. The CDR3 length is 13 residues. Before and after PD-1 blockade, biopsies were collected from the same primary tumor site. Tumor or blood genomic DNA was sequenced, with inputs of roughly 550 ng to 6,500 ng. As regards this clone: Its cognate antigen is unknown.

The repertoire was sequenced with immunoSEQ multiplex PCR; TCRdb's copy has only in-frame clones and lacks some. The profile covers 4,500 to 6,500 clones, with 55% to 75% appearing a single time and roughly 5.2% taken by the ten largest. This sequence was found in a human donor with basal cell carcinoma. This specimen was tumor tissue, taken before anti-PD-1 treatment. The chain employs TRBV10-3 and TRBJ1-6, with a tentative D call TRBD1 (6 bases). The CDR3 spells CATQGFDNSPLHF. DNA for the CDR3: TGTGCCACCCAGGGGTTCGATAATTCACCCCTCCACTTT.